This T cell receptor (beta chain) was obtained from a study of spatial heterogeneity in lung cancer (dated by TCRdb to between 2019 and 2020). General notes on the study: Beta-chain transcripts were consistently detected in greater numbers than alpha-chain transcripts, which likely reflects a higher abundance of beta-chain transcripts. A strong correlation was found between TCR transcript counts in tumor regions and a T cell transcriptional module score from matched bulk RNA-seq. In the raw uncorrected reads, each unique combination of TCR and UMI appeared more than ten times on average. TCR alpha and beta repertoires were quantitatively compared across multiple tumor regions, matched nontumor lung and blood in non-small cell lung cancer. Nonsynonymous mutation counts, determined by whole-exome sequencing of tumor tissue, were related to TCR repertoire features. Both alpha and beta chains were TCR-sequenced in 200 to 250 tumor regions, under 70 matched nontumor lung samples and around 50 PBMC samples obtained at surgery.

Here is what the overall study found, with its caveats: Additional single-cell paired TCR alpha and beta sequencing was considered necessary to confirm, at a functional level, the hypothesis that regional TCRs recognize regional mutations. TCR-seq was estimated to cover only about 7% of tumor T cells for alpha chains and about 13% for beta chains. The tumor nonsynonymous mutation count correlated with the number of expanded intratumoral alpha and beta TCRs. The count of ubiquitous expanded TCRs correlated with the count of ubiquitous nonsynonymous mutations, and the count of regional expanded TCRs correlated with the count of regional nonsynonymous mutations.

In its sample, this clonotype was seen many times. Its antigen is currently not known. No clone much larger than this one lies a single base away; base qualities are absent. This specimen's time point label, per the study, means: sample taken at primary tumor resection. Samples were obtained from 70 to 85 patients with early-stage, untreated non-small cell lung cancer from the lung TRACERx cohort. Whole RNA extracted from tumor and nontumor lung tissue, or from cryopreserved PBMC samples, was used for TCR sequencing without cell sorting. Patients were selected for TCR sequencing only if sufficient RNA was available from at least two tumor regions. Tumor and adjacent nontumor lung specimens were reviewed by a lung pathologist before selection. Libraries were prepared through 5' RACE. The listed sequencing device is NextSeq 500. In the TCR library protocol, a unique molecular identifier was attached to each TCR cDNA molecule so that PCR and sequencing errors could be corrected. In the original analysis: TCR identification, UMI-based error correction and CDR3 extraction were all carried out with Decombinator tools. Expanded TCRs were defined as those above a frequency of 2 per 1,000, corresponding to the top 1% of the tumor frequency distribution. Expanded tumor TCRs statistically deemed absent (corrected P<0.05) from at least one tumor region were classed as regional, and all other expanded tumor TCRs were classed as ubiquitous. Rényi diversity was computed with the R vegan package after subsampling each repertoire 100 times to 5,000 TCRs. CDR3 similarity networks were constructed using string-kernel similarity of amino acid triplets, with links drawn between CDR3s whose pairwise similarity was above 0.82. TCRdb reran the public reads through fastp at Q25 and MiXCR, keeping productive beta chains. Identical CDR3 protein sequences are pooled into one entry, listed with their most common genes and DNA. The V and J calls and clone size are TCRdb's, not the authors'. The sample has about 24,000 distinct CDR3 sequences on record, roughly 10% of them singletons. Of the sample, roughly 8.2% is held by the ten largest clones.

V is pruned by 7 bases and J by 7 bases, leaving 10 bases of the junction without a gene match. Reading the germline V gene gives CDR1 MDHEN and CDR2 SYDVKM. The CDR3 goes from the cysteine to the phenylalanine over 15 residues. Only the CDR3 region is kept as DNA, spanning 45 bases read in frame from base 1. The sequence is built from TRBV28 and TRBJ2-1; 10 central bases correspond to TRBD2. This receptor was identified in a male donor with early-stage non-small cell lung cancer. Sequences were derived from lung tumor tissue, sampled at surgery. This receptor has the CDR3 CASITGASGGNEQFF. DNA sequence: TGTGCCAGCATCACTGGGGCTAGCGGGGGAAATGAGCAGTTCTTC.